These 17 T cell receptor beta chains were all obtained from the same sample, sequenced in a study of beta chain features in type 1 diabetes. Findings of the study overall: Type 1 diabetes patients had moderately but significantly shorter TCRB CDR3s in all four CD4+ subsets.

Every isolated RNA sample was fully reverse transcribed, so sequencing captured expressed TCRB transcripts. Some clones are missing from TCRdb's copy, which holds only in-frame ones; the method was immunoSEQ multiplex PCR. The sample lists some 700,000 clones, 10% to 15% occurring once. Their target antigens are unknown. The sequencing input was naive CD4+ T cells from blood. Every receptor here comes from a man aged 18 to 30 with type 1 diabetes.

The chain joins TRBV6-1 to TRBJ2-3; possibly TRBD1 for D (6 bases). Germline V gene lookup returns CDR1 MNHNS and CDR2 SASEGT. The CDR3 is 14 residues long. Trimming removed 7 bases at V and 3 bases at J, with 14 bases between. This CDR3 reads CASTIGGSTDTQYF. The CDR3 DNA reads as TGTGCCAGCACCATAGGGGGTTCGACAGATACGCAGTATTTT.

This clone was seen a handful of times. This chain connects TRBV29-1 to TRBJ1-2, with a weak D call TRBD1 (5 bases). This CDR3 is built from 13 residues. Germline-derived CDR1 and CDR2 are SQVTM and ANQGSEA. The ends were cut back, 7 bases at V and 4 bases at J, with 16 bases in the middle. CDR3 nucleotides: TGCAGCGCCCACGGACAATCTCCCTATGGCTACACCTTC. Translated: CSAHGQSPYGYTF.

In its sample, this clone was seen a few times. The gene calls are TRBV4-2 and TRBJ2-3; a possible D gene is TRBD1 (6 bases). CDR3 length: 12 residues. V lost 2 bases and J 6 bases, leaving 6 bases between the germline ends. In germline, CDR1 is LGHNA, CDR2 YNFKEQ. In nucleotides, the CDR3 is TGTGCCAGCAGCCAAACAGGGGATACGCAGTATTTT. Amino acids: CASSQTGDTQYF.

For the CDR3, the DNA is TGCGCCAGCAGCTTTGGACAGGGCGCGGATACGCAGTATTTT. It yields the protein CASSFGQGADTQYF. The rearrangement joins TRBV5-1 to TRBJ2-3, with TRBD1 matching over 8 bases. V dropped 2 bases and J dropped 6; count of bases not matched to a gene: 5. The CDR3 runs 14 residues. Per germline, CDR1 SGHRS and CDR2 YFSETQ. The full variable domain, in which reference TRBV5-1 and TRBJ2-3 provide the parts outside the CDR3, is KAGVTQTPRYLIKTRGQQVTLSCSPISGHRSVSWYQQTPGQGLQFLFEYFSETQRNKGNFPGRFSGRQFSNSRSEMNVSTLELGDSALYLCASSFGQGADTQYFGPGTRLTVL.

The gene calls are TRBV5-1 and TRBJ1-3, with 7 bases matching TRBD1. This CDR3 comprises 14 residues. The trim removed 4 bases at V and 4 bases at J, leaving 5 bases unmatched. Looked up from germline, CDR1 is SGHRS and CDR2 is YFSETQ. The DNA for the CDR3 is TGCGCCAGCAGCCTCCGGGACAGAGGAAACACCATATATTTT. Translation: CASSLRDRGNTIYF.

This clone came up a few times. The chain joins TRBV18 to TRBJ1-4; TRBD1 agrees at 9 bases. Per the germline V gene, CDR1 is KGHSH and CDR2 is LQKENI. Trimming removed 5 bases from V and 7 bases from J; junction bases left unmatched: 5. The CDR3 consists of 14 residues. The CDR3 DNA is TGTGCCAGCTCAAAGACAGGGGGAAGTGAAAAACTGTTTTTT. This encodes CASSKTGGSEKLFF.

The chain recombines TRBV6-6 with TRBJ1-2, with D maybe TRBD1 (6 bases). V lost 5 bases and J 5 bases, leaving 18 bases between the germline ends. Germline V lookup: CDR1 MNHNY, CDR2 SVGAGI (reference sequence). The CDR3 totals 15 residues. The CDR3 region is CASSQGPQTPYGYTF. For the CDR3, the DNA is TGTGCCAGCAGTCAGGGGCCCCAAACCCCATATGGCTACACCTTC.

The chain combines TRBV29-1 with TRBJ1-1; D is uncertain. The CDR3 runs to 16 residues. V was cut by 4 bases and J by 0 bases, with 18 bases left in between. Germline lookup yields CDR1 SQVTM and CDR2 ANQGSEA. The CDR3 here is CSVGARHSNMNTEAFF. CDR3 DNA: TGCAGCGTTGGAGCGCGGCACTCCAATATGAACACTGAAGCTTTCTTT. Complete variable domain (other parts from reference TRBV29-1 and TRBJ1-1): SAVISQKPSRDICQRGTSLTIQCQVDSQVTMMFWYRQQPGQSLTLIATANQGSEATYESGFVIDKFPISRPNLTFSTLTVSNMSPEDSSIYLCSVGARHSNMNTEAFFGQGTRLTVV.

The table lists this clone with a few counts. The V gene is TRBV7-8, the J gene TRBJ2-3, with 8 positions matching TRBD1. V lost 5 bases, J lost 3 bases, and 10 bases stayed unmatched. The CDR3 is 16 amino acids. Looked up from germline, CDR1 is SGHVS and CDR2 is FQNEAQ. CDR3 nucleotide sequence: TGTGCCAGCAGCCGGGCAGGGGGCTTAGTTACAGATACGCAGTATTTT. It specifies CASSRAGGLVTDTQYF.

This clone was seen a handful of times. The chain is built from TRBV4-1 and TRBJ2-1, with TRBD2 identical over 13 bases. Losses at the gene ends were 4 bases for V and 5 bases for J; bases not matched to a gene: 5. The germline V gene encodes CDR1 MGHRA and CDR2 YSYEKL. The CDR3 is 16 amino acids. CDR3 region: CASSRLGLAGHNEQFF. CDR3 coding DNA: TGCGCCAGCAGCCGGTTGGGACTAGCGGGGCACAATGAGCAGTTCTTC.

This clone has more than one count but fewer than ten. The rearrangement joins TRBV5-1 to TRBJ2-7; TRBD1 is a possible D gene (5 bases). CDR3 size: 14 residues. CDR1 and CDR2 from the germline V gene are SGHRS and YFSETQ. V lost 3 bases and J 2 bases, leaving 12 bases between the germline ends. The CDR3 spells CASSWATDPYEQYF. DNA of the CDR3: TGCGCCAGCAGCTGGGCGACAGATCCCTACGAGCAGTACTTC.

The CDR3 nucleotides read TGCGCCAGCAGCTTGGTGACGGATCCGTACACTGAAGCTTTCTTT. Residues: CASSLVTDPYTEAFF. This rearrangement joins TRBV5-1 to TRBJ1-1; D is uncertain. Trimming took 0 bases from V and 3 from J, leaving 12 bases between them. Per germline, CDR1 SGHRS and CDR2 YFSETQ. The CDR3 contains 15 residues.

This clone was seen a few times. The genes are TRBV5-6 and TRBJ1-5; D remains ambiguous. Germline values: CDR1 SGHDT, CDR2 YYEEEE. The CDR3 contains 12 residues. Trimming shortened V by 0 bases and J by 9 bases, and 7 bases separated the two germline ends. CDR3 coding DNA: TGTGCCAGCAGCTTGGCCCCCGGGCCCCAGCATTTT. The encoded protein is CASSLAPGPQHF.

This clone was counted a few times. The chain combines TRBV28 with TRBJ1-1, with D hard to call. The CDR3 sequence is 13 residues long. The germline V gene encodes CDR1 MDHEN and CDR2 SYDVKM. V was pared by 2 bases and J by 6 bases, with 10 bases between. This chain's CDR3 is CASSLTTTSEAFF. The DNA for the CDR3 is TGTGCCAGCAGTTTAACGACCACATCTGAAGCTTTCTTT.

On this clone itself: At the DNA level, this CDR3 is encoded by other sequences in the same sample as well. The chain combines TRBV6-6 with TRBJ2-7; D is perhaps TRBD1 (5 bases). Germline CDR1 MNHNY, CDR2 SVGAGI (reference sequence). V lost 6 bases to trimming and J lost 7 bases, with 10 bases between them. This CDR3 spans 11 amino acids. CDR3 loop: CASSPGLEQYF. In DNA form, the CDR3 reads TGTGCCAGCAGCCCAGGGTTAGAGCAGTACTTC.

There are a few counts of this clone. The chain links TRBV27 to TRBJ1-3; 7 nucleotides agree with TRBD1. Germline V gene lookup returns CDR1 MNHEY and CDR2 SMNVEV (reference sequence). The CDR3 has 12 amino acids. The trim removed 7 bases at V and 5 bases at J, leaving 2 bases unmatched. CDR3 sequence reads: CASMDRRNTIYF. CDR3 sequence (DNA): TGTGCCAGCATGGACAGGCGAAACACCATATATTTT.

There are a few counts of this clone. Here the CDR3 reads CASSRPSGGYEQYF. CDR3 nucleotide sequence: TGTGCCAGCAGTCGTCCTAGCGGGGGCTACGAGCAGTACTTC. The rearrangement joins TRBV25-1 to TRBJ2-7; 10 nucleotides line up with TRBD2. V lost 5 bases to trimming and J lost 3 bases; unmatched junction nucleotides: 4. This CDR3 has 14 residues. The germline V gene has CDR1 MGHDK and CDR2 SYGVNS.